This TCR beta chain was documented in a study of regulatory T cells in long-lasting Graves disease. Relying on iRepertoire HTBI primers and Arm-PCR of CDR3 regions, the team built TCR beta libraries. MiXCR, run by TCRdb on the multiplex PCR reads, gives a single entry per CDR3 protein. Of 420,000 or so distinct CDR3 sequences in the sample, over 15% are singletons; the top ten hold around a quarter. Trimming cost V 0 bases and J 4 bases; bases outside gene matches: 3. Looked up from germline, CDR1 is MNHEY and CDR2 is SVGAGI. This CDR3 comprises 15 residues. Findings and limits, study-wide: Persistent patients had a count of shared public clonotypes (approximately 2,800) that exceeded that of new patients (around 1,000).

This sample's time point: newly diagnosed GD, antithyroid drugs for less than 3 months. PBMC-derived RNA was used for the TCR library. This clonotype was counted many times. What it binds is not known. The data were also submitted as part of a second study, on T cells in Graves' hyperthyroidism and ophthalmopathy.

The rearrangement links TRBV6-5 to TRBJ1-1; 9 nucleotides line up with TRBD1. Here the sequenced sample was peripheral blood mononuclear cells (PBMCs), taken at new diagnosis, from a patient treated with antithyroid drugs. The receptor comes from a young woman with Graves disease. The CDR3 reads CASSYSDRGATEAFF. Here the CDR3 DNA reads TGTGCCAGCAGTTACTCGGACAGGGGTGCCACTGAAGCTTTCTTT.